This TCR beta chain comes out of a study of beta chain features in type 1 diabetes. The CDR3 totals 15 residues. Trimming shortened V by 6 bases and J by 2 bases, and 17 bases separated the two germline ends. Germline CDR1 reads MNHEY; CDR2 reads SMNVEV (reference sequence). This clone appeared a few times. As every portion of the isolated RNA was reverse transcribed, the sequencing read expressed TCRB transcripts. Generated by immunoSEQ multiplex PCR, the TCRdb table keeps only in-frame clones and is missing some. This repertoire shows 970,000 or so clones, about a sixth found once; its top ten account for 0.02% to 0.025%.

The source material was naive CD4+ T cells from blood. This sequence was found in a woman under 30 in good health. V gene TRBV27 combines with J gene TRBJ2-7; D remains unclear. CDR3 nucleotides: TGTGCCAGCAGGAAACTGGGCCAGGCCCCCTACGAGCAGTACTTC. It encodes CASRKLGQAPYEQYF.